This TCR beta chain was captured by sequencing in a study of T-cell reconstitution after alpha-beta-depleted transplantation in children. Library preparation (for TCRbeta) was performed with unique molecular identifiers. A single record per CDR3 protein comes from TCRdb applying MiXCR to the PCR reads. The table has under 850,000 distinct CDR3 sequences, about an eighth seen once. This CDR3 spans 15 amino acids. Germline-derived CDR1 and CDR2 are SGHRS and YFSETQ. The V gene lost 4 bases and the J gene lost 2 bases, with 16 bases spanning the gap. The sequencing here drew on PBMCs, taken before TCRalphabeta/CD19-depleted stem cell transplant. The sequence was obtained from a girl aged 2 to 10 with congenital amegakaryocytic thrombocytopenia, due to receive a stem cell transplant. This chain connects TRBV5-1 to TRBJ2-7; D call uncertain. The chain's CDR3 is CASSLASFDAYEQYF. CDR3 DNA: TGCGCCAGCAGCCTGGCCTCCTTTGATGCCTACGAGCAGTACTTC.